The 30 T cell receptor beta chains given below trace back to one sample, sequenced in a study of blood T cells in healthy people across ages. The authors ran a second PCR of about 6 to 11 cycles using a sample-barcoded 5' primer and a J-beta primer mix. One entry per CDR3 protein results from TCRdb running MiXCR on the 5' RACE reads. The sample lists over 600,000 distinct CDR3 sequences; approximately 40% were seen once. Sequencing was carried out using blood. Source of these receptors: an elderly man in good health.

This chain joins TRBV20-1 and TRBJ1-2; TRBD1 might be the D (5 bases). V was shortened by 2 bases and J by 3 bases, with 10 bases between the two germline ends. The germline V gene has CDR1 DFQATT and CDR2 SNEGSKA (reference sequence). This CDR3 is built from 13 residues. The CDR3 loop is CSARPGGDYGYTF. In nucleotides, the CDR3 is TGCAGTGCTAGACCCGGGGGGGACTATGGCTACACCTTC.

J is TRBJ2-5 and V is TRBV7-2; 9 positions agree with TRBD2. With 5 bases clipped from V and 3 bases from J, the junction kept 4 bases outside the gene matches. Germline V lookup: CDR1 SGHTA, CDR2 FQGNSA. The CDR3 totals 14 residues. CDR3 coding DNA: TGTGCCAGCAGCAAGACTAGCGGCGAAGAGACCCAGTACTTC. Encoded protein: CASSKTSGEETQYF.

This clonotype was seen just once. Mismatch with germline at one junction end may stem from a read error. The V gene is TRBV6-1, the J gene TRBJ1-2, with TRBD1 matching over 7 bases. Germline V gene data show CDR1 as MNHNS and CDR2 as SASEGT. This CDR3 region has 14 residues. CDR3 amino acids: CASSDRGMGYGHTF. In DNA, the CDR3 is TGTGCCAGCAGTGACAGGGGGATGGGGTATGGCCACACCTTC.

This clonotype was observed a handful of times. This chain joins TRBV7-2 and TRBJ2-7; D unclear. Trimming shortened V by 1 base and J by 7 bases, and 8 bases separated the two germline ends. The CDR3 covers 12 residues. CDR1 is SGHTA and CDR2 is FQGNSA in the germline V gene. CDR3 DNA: TGTGCCAGCAGCTTAGTATTCCGTGAGCAGTACTTC. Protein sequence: CASSLVFREQYF.

The CDR3 region is CSVDRGLAGGRSYNEQFF. DNA of the CDR3: TGCAGCGTTGACCGAGGACTAGCGGGAGGAAGGTCCTACAATGAGCAGTTCTTC. The chain uses TRBV29-1 and TRBJ2-1; 14 nucleotides agree with TRBD2. J lost 1 base, V lost 3 bases, and 8 bases had no gene match. The CDR3 length is 18 residues. Per the germline V gene, CDR1 is SQVTM and CDR2 is ANQGSEA.

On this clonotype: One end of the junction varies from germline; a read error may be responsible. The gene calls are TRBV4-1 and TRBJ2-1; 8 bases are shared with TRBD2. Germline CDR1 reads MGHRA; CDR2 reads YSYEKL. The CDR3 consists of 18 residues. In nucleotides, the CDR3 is TGCGCCAGCAGCCAAGAGGGCAGCGGGAGTATTCAGTACAAGGAGCAGTTCTTC. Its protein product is CASSQEGSGSIQYKEQFF.

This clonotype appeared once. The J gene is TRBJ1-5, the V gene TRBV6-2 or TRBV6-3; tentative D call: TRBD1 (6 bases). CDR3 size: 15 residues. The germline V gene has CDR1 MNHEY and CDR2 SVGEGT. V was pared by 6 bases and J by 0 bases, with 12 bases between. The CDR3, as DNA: TGTGCCAGCAGCGGAGGGGGGACTAGCAATCAGCCCCAGCATTTT. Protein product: CASSGGGTSNQPQHF.

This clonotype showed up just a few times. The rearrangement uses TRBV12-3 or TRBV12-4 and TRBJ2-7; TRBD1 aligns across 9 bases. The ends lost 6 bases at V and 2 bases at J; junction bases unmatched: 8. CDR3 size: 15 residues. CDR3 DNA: TGTGCCAGCAGAAACAACAGGGGGCGGACCTACGAGCAGTACTTC. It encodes CASRNNRGRTYEQYF.

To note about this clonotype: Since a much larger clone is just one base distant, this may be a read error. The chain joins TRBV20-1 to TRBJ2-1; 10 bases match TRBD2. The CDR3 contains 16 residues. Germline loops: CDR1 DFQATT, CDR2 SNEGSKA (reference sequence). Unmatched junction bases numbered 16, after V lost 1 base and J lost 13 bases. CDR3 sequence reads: CSARVSSGGLKETQFF. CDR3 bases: TGCAGTGCTAGAGTCTCTAGCGGGGGATTGAAAGAGACCCAGTTCTTC.

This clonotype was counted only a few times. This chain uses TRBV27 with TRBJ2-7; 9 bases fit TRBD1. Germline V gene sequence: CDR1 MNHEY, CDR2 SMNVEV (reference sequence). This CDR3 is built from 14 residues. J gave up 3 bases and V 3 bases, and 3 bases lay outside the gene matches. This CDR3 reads CASSFMTGGYEQYF. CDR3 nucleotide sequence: TGTGCCAGCAGTTTCATGACAGGGGGCTACGAGCAGTACTTC.

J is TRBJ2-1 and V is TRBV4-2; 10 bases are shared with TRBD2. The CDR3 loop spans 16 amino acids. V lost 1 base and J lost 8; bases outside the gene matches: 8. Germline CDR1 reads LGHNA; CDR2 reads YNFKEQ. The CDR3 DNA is TGTGCCAGCAGCCAAGGCGCTAGCGGGAGCTCGCATGAGCAGTTCTTC. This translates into CASSQGASGSSHEQFF.

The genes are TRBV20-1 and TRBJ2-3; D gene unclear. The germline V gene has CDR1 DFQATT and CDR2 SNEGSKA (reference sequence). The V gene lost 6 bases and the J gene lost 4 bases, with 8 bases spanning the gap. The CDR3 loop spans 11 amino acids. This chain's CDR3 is CSAGISDTQYF. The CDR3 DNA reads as TGCAGTGCCGGAATATCAGATACGCAGTATTTT.

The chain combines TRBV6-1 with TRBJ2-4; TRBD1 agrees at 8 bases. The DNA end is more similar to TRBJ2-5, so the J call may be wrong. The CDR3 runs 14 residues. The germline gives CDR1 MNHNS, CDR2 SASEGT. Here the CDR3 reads CASSEADREETQYF. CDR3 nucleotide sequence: TGTGCCAGCAGTGAGGCGGACAGGGAAGAGACCCAGTACTTC.

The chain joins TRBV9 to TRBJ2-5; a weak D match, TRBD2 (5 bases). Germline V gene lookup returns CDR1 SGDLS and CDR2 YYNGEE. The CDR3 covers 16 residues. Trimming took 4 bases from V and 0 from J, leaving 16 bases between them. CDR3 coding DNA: TGTGCCAGCAGCTCGGGGTCGGGAAGCTACCAAGAGACCCAGTACTTC. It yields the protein CASSSGSGSYQETQYF.

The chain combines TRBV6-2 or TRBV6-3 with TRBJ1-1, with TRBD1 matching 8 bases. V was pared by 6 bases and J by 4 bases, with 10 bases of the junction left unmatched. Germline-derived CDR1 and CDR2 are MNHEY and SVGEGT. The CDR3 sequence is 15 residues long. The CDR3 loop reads CASRRDRGWGTEAFF. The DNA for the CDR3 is TGTGCCAGCAGACGCGACAGGGGATGGGGCACTGAAGCTTTCTTT.

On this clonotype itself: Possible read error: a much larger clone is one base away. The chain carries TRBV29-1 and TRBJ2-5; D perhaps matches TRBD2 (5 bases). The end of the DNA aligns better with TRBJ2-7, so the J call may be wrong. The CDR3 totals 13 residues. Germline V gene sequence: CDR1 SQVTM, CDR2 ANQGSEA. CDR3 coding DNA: TGCAGCGTTGCAGCGGTTCTCTCCTACGAGCAGTACTTC. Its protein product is CSVAAVLSYEQYF.

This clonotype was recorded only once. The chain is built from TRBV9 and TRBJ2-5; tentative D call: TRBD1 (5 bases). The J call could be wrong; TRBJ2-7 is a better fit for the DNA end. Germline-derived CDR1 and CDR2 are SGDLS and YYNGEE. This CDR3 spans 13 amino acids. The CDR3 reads CASSKETAYEQYF. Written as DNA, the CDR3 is TGTGCCAGCAGCAAAGAGACAGCCTACGAGCAGTACTTC.

CDR3 residues: CASSYERGGTNEQFF. CDR3 coding DNA: TGTGCCAGCAGCTATGAGCGGGGGGGGACGAATGAGCAGTTCTTC. The V call is TRBV9, the J call TRBJ2-1; TRBD2 aligns across 10 bases. This CDR3 is built from 15 residues. V lost 4 bases, J lost 7 bases, and 8 bases stayed unmatched. Germline loops: CDR1 SGDLS, CDR2 YYNGEE. Full variable domain (missing parts from reference TRBV9 and TRBJ2-1): DSGVTQTPKHLITATGQRVTLRCSPRSGDLSVYWYQQSLDQGLQFLIQYYNGEERAKGNILERFSAQQFPDLHSELNLSSLELGDSALYFCASSYERGGTNEQFFGPGTRLTVL.

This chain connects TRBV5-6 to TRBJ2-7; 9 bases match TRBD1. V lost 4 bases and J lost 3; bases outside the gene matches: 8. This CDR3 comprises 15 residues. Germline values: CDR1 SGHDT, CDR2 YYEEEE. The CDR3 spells CASSRVGDRDYEQYF. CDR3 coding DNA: TGTGCCAGCAGCCGGGTGGGGGACAGGGACTACGAGCAGTACTTC.

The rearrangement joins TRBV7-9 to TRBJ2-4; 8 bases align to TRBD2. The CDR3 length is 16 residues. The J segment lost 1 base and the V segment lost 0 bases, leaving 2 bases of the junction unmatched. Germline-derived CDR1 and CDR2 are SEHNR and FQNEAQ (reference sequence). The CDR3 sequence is CASSLASGKAKNIQYF. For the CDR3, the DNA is TGTGCCAGCAGCTTAGCTAGCGGGAAGGCCAAAAACATTCAGTACTTC.

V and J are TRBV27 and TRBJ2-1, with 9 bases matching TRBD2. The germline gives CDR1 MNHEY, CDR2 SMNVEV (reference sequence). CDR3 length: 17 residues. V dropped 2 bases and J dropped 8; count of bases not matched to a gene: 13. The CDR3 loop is CASSLGLATAIMDEQFF. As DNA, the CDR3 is TGTGCCAGCAGTTTAGGACTAGCGACAGCGATTATGGATGAGCAGTTCTTC.

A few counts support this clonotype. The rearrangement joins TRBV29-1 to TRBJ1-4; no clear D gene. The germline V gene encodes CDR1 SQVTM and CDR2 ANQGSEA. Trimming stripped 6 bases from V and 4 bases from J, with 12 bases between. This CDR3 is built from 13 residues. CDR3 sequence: CSVNRGNNEKLFF. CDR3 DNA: TGCAGCGTCAACCGCGGAAATAATGAAAAACTGTTTTTT.

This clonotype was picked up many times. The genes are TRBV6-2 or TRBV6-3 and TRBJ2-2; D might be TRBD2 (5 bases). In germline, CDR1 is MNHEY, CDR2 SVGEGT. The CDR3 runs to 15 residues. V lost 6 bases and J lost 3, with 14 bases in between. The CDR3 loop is CASSSRPGDTGELFF. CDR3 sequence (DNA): TGTGCCAGCAGCTCAAGACCCGGGGACACCGGGGAGCTGTTTTTT.

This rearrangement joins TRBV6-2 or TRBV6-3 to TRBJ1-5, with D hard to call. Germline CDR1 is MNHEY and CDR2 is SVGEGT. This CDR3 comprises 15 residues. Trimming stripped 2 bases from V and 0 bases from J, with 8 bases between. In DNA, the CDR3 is TGTGCCAGCAGTTACAGGCATAGTAGCAATCAGCCCCAGCATTTT. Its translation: CASSYRHSSNQPQHF.

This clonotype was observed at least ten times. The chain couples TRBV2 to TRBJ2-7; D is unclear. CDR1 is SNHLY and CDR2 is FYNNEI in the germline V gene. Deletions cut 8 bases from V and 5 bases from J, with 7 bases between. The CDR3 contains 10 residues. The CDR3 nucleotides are TGTGCCAGCGCATCGAACGAGCAGTACTTC. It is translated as CASASNEQYF.

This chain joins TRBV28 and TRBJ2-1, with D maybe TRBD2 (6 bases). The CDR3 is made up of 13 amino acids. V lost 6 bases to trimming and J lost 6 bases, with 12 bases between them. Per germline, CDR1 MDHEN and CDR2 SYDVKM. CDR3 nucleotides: TGTGCCAGCAGCCTACTAGCTCCCAATGAGCAGTTCTTC. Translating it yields CASSLLAPNEQFF.

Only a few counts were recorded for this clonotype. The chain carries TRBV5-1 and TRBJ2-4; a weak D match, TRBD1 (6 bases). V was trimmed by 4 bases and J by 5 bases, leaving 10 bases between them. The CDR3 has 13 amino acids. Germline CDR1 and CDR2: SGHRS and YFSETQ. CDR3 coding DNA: TGCGCCAGCAGCCATCGACAGGAAAACATTCAGTACTTC. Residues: CASSHRQENIQYF.

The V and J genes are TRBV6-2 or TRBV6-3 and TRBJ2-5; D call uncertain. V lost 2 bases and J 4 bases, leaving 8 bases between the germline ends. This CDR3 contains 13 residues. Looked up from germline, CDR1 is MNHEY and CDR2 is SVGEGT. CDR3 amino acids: CASSYNSRETQYF. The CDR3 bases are TGTGCCAGCAGTTACAACAGTAGAGAGACCCAGTACTTC.

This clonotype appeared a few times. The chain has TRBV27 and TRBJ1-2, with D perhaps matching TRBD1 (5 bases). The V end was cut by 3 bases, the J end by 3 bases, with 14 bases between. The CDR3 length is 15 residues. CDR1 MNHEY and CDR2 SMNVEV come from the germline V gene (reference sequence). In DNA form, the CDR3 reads TGTGCCAGCAGTTTTGGGACGGAGAGGTACTATGGCTACACCTTC. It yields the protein CASSFGTERYYGYTF.

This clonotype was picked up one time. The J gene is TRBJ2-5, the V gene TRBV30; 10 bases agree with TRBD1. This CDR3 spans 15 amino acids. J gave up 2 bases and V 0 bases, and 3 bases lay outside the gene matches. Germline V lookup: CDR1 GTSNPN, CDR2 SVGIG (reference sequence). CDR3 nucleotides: TGTGCCTGGAGTGTAGCGGGACAGGGGCAAGAGACCCAGTACTTC. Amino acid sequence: CAWSVAGQGQETQYF.